Shown below are 23 T cell receptor beta chains from a single sample sequenced in a study of blood T cell repertoires in COVID-19. Generated by immunoSEQ multiplex PCR, the TCRdb table keeps only in-frame clones and is missing some. The repertoire holds about 250,000 clones, with about nine tenths as singletons. Material: PBMCs or T cells enriched from blood (not recorded which). These receptors all stem from a woman in her twenties or thirties with acute COVID-19.

With regard to this clone: Other DNA sequences in this sample translate to the same CDR3. This chain links TRBV5-5 with TRBJ1-1, with D maybe TRBD1 (6 bases). Trimming stripped 4 bases from V and 2 bases from J, with 12 bases between. CDR1 and CDR2 (germline): SGHKS, YYEKEE (reference sequence). This CDR3 has 14 residues. CDR3 nucleotide sequence: TGTGCCAGCAGCCTCCGACAGGCTAACACTGAAGCTTTCTTT. This sequence encodes CASSLRQANTEAFF.

The rearrangement links TRBV7-9 to TRBJ2-5; D not certain. Trimming cost V 1 base and J 4 bases, with 10 bases left between them. Germline lookup yields CDR1 SEHNR and CDR2 FQNEAQ (reference sequence). The CDR3 sequence is 14 residues long. CDR3 nucleotides: TGTGCCAGCAGCTTAGGGGCGAATCGAGAGACCCAGTACTTC. Protein sequence: CASSLGANRETQYF.

This chain connects TRBV19 to TRBJ1-2, with 7 nucleotides matching TRBD1. This CDR3 has 13 amino acids. The ends lost 9 bases at V and 8 bases at J; junction bases unmatched: 12. Germline V gene sequence: CDR1 LNHDA, CDR2 SQIVND (reference sequence). CDR3 bases: TGTGCCAGCATCTCCCCCCAGGGGGAGGGCTACACCTTC. This encodes CASISPQGEGYTF.

The V gene is TRBV2, the J gene TRBJ2-5; no reliable D call. V lost 1 base to trimming and J lost 1 base, with 4 bases between them. This CDR3 is 13 amino acids long. CDR1 is SNHLY, CDR2 FYNNEI, per germline. The CDR3 is CASSEELQETQYF. In nucleotides, the CDR3 is TGTGCCAGCAGTGAAGAACTCCAAGAGACCCAGTACTTC.

DNA for the CDR3: TGTGCCATCAGTTCACAGGGGGTCAACTATGGCTACACCTTC. This gives the protein CAISSQGVNYGYTF. The chain is built from TRBV10-3 and TRBJ1-2; 8 positions match TRBD1. Germline trimming cut 5 bases from V and 2 bases from J; bases unmatched to any gene: 4. CDR3 length equals 14 residues. CDR1 ENHRY and CDR2 SYGVKD come from the germline V gene.

The chain has TRBV4-2 and TRBJ1-2; D call uncertain. CDR1 and CDR2 (germline): LGHNA, YNFKEQ. V was trimmed by 2 bases and J by 8 bases, leaving 18 bases between them. The CDR3 totals 15 residues. DNA for the CDR3: TGTGCCAGCAGCCAAAGCGGTCCCCGAAGAGAAGGCTACACCTTC. Protein: CASSQSGPRREGYTF.

J is TRBJ2-2 and V is TRBV11-3; TRBD2 might be the D (5 bases). The ends were cut back, 0 bases at V and 5 bases at J, with 7 bases in the middle. Germline CDR1 is SGHNT and CDR2 is YENEEA. This CDR3 region has 14 residues. CDR3 DNA sequence: TGTGCCAGCAGCTTAGATTCGGGGACCGGGGAGCTGTTTTTT. It codes for CASSLDSGTGELFF.

The chain recombines TRBV5-1 with TRBJ1-1; 8 bases match TRBD1. The germline V gene has CDR1 SGHRS and CDR2 YFSETQ. Unmatched junction bases numbered 6, after V lost 1 base and J lost 1 base. CDR3 length equals 16 residues. CDR3 sequence reads: CASSLNHGTGNTEAFF. DNA for the CDR3: TGCGCCAGCAGCTTGAATCATGGGACAGGGAACACTGAAGCTTTCTTT.

V usage is TRBV6-5 and J usage is TRBJ2-7; 8 bases fit TRBD1. The germline V gene has CDR1 MNHEY and CDR2 SVGAGI. The J segment lost 1 base and the V segment lost 6 bases, leaving 5 bases of the junction unmatched. CDR3 length equals 14 residues. The CDR3 region is CASSPTGASYEQYF. CDR3 bases: TGTGCCAGCAGCCCGACAGGGGCTTCCTACGAGCAGTACTTC.

V usage is TRBV10-3 and J usage is TRBJ1-6, with 8 nucleotides matching TRBD1. Per germline, CDR1 ENHRY and CDR2 SYGVKD. The CDR3 extends over 12 amino acids. V lost 6 bases and J lost 11; bases outside the gene matches: 3. CDR3 region: CAIRETGAPLHF. CDR3 in DNA: TGTGCCATCAGGGAGACAGGGGCACCCCTCCACTTT.

This clone was counted a single time. V and J are TRBV7-9 and TRBJ1-2; possibly TRBD1 for D (5 bases). V dropped 4 bases and J dropped 7 bases, with 19 bases sitting between them. Germline V gene data show CDR1 as SEHNR and CDR2 as FQNEAQ (reference sequence). CDR3 length: 15 amino acids. The DNA of the CDR3 is TGTGCCAGCAGCTCATTTACCAGGGAGGTTGGTGGCTACACCTTC. Its protein is CASSSFTREVGGYTF.

The rearrangement links TRBV7-9 to TRBJ1-2; D is unresolved. V shed 5 bases and J shed 9 bases, with 19 bases lying between them. Germline V gene sequence: CDR1 SEHNR, CDR2 FQNEAQ (reference sequence). CDR3 length: 14 amino acids. CDR3 loop: CASSPPQAFDSYTF. CDR3 in DNA: TGTGCCAGCAGCCCACCCCAGGCCTTTGATAGCTACACCTTC.

The chain links TRBV7-9 to TRBJ1-5; D gene unclear. Germline V gene sequence: CDR1 SEHNR, CDR2 FQNEAQ (reference sequence). The CDR3 is 14 amino acids. The ends were cut back, 0 bases at V and 8 bases at J, with 11 bases in the middle. The CDR3 region has the DNA TGTGCCAGCAGCTTAGCGGCAGGCAGAGAGCCCCAGCATTTT. Residues: CASSLAAGREPQHF.

As regards this clone: The sample holds other DNA sequences that translate to the same CDR3. V is TRBV5-1 and J is TRBJ2-7; D possibly corresponds to TRBD1 (5 bases). This CDR3 contains 15 residues. Germline loops: CDR1 SGHRS, CDR2 YFSETQ. Trimming removed 0 bases at V and 1 base at J, with 11 bases between. CDR3 sequence reads: CASSLEGASSYEQYF. For the CDR3, the DNA is TGCGCCAGCAGCTTGGAAGGGGCCTCTTCCTACGAGCAGTACTTC.

V usage is TRBV5-8 and J usage is TRBJ1-2; D ambiguous. Per germline, CDR1 SGHTS and CDR2 YDEGEE. The CDR3 contains 15 residues. Trimming left V 0 bases short and J 4 bases short, with 13 bases between. Here the CDR3 reads CASSLDRDNSYGYTF. The CDR3 DNA reads as TGTGCCAGCAGCTTGGACCGAGATAACTCCTATGGCTACACCTTC.

The rearrangement joins TRBV5-1 to TRBJ2-3; 7 bases align to TRBD1. Losses at the gene ends were 0 bases for V and 2 bases for J; bases not matched to a gene: 6. CDR1 SGHRS and CDR2 YFSETQ come from the germline V gene. The CDR3 covers 16 residues. The CDR3 DNA reads as TGCGCCAGCAGCTTGGGGGTGGGACAGATCACAGATACGCAGTATTTT. Encoded protein: CASSLGVGQITDTQYF.

The rearrangement joins TRBV4-3 to TRBJ1-6; perhaps TRBD1 as D (5 bases). Trimming took off 0 bases at V and 8 bases at J, with 11 bases between the two ends. This CDR3 has 15 amino acids. Germline V gives CDR1 LGHNA, CDR2 YSLEER. This CDR3 reads CASSQDPGNDSPLHF. CDR3 nucleotide sequence: TGCGCCAGCAGCCAAGATCCAGGGAATGATTCACCCCTCCACTTT.

Points on this clone: The sample carries other DNA sequences with the same CDR3. V is TRBV5-1 and J is TRBJ2-5; weak D call: TRBD1 (5 bases). V lost 0 bases, J lost 2 bases, and 5 bases lay in between. This CDR3 region has 13 residues. The V gene's germline CDR1 is SGHRS and CDR2 YFSETQ. CDR3 in DNA: TGCGCCAGCAGCTTGGGACAGCAAGAGACCCAGTACTTC. Translating it yields CASSLGQQETQYF.

The chain carries TRBV5-4 and TRBJ1-1; D perhaps matches TRBD1 (6 bases). With 2 bases removed from V and 6 bases from J, the gap between germline ends came to 8 bases. This CDR3 is built from 12 residues. CDR1 and CDR2 from the germline V gene are SGHNT and YYREEE (reference sequence). DNA of the CDR3: TGTGCCAGCAGCTTCACAGGGTCTGAAGCTTTCTTT. Translation gives CASSFTGSEAFF.

The chain couples TRBV14 to TRBJ1-1; D not resolved. Deletions cut 4 bases from V and 4 bases from J, with 10 bases between. The CDR3 is 13 residues long. Germline V gene lookup returns CDR1 SGHDN and CDR2 FVKESK. The CDR3 DNA reads TGTGCCAGCAGCCTTTGGGCCGCCACTGAAGCTTTCTTT. Its protein product is CASSLWAATEAFF.

This chain connects TRBV6-5 to TRBJ1-4, with D unresolved. The CDR3 extends over 13 amino acids. Trimming shortened V by 5 bases and J by 4 bases, and 8 bases separated the two germline ends. Germline CDR1 is MNHEY and CDR2 is SVGAGI. Written as DNA, the CDR3 is TGTGCCAGCAGTCGGCGGAGTAATGAAAAACTGTTTTTT. It encodes CASSRRSNEKLFF.

The chain uses TRBV7-9 and TRBJ1-1, with D unclear. There are 11 residues in the CDR3. Trimming removed 5 bases at V and 11 bases at J, with 12 bases between. CDR1 and CDR2 from the germline V gene are SEHNR and FQNEAQ (reference sequence). This CDR3 is CASSGEADAFF. Written as DNA, the CDR3 is TGTGCCAGCAGCGGGGAGGCGGACGCTTTCTTT.

The genes are TRBV27 and TRBJ2-1; 9 bases map to TRBD2. CDR1 is MNHEY and CDR2 is SMNVEV in the germline V gene (reference sequence). This CDR3 is built from 13 residues. With 6 bases clipped from V and 10 bases from J, the junction kept 7 bases outside the gene matches. CDR3 protein: CASRPGLAHEQFF. The CDR3 nucleotides read TGTGCCAGCAGGCCGGGACTAGCCCACGAGCAGTTCTTC.